This T cell receptor beta chain was recovered during a study of blood T cell repertoires in COVID-19. Study context: There were acute and convalescent COVID-19 samples, and they came from the United States, Italy and Spain. The cDNA or gDNA used as material had been derived from T cells, B-cell-depleted T cells, or PBMCs.

Original handling: Nucleated cell number was recorded as an estimate derived from reference gene primer amplification. Method: immunoSEQ multiplex PCR; TCRdb's copy keeps in-frame clones and lacks some. The V and J calls and clone size come from that table; D and trimming were worked out from the DNA. The sample records approximately 100,000 clones, 75% to 90% being singletons. Trimming removed 2 bases at V and 4 bases at J, with 9 bases between. This CDR3 comprises 13 residues. Germline CDR1 reads GTSNPN; CDR2 reads SVGIG (reference sequence). The receptor was derived from a woman aged 45-65 years with acute or convalescent COVID-19. The J gene is TRBJ1-3, the V gene TRBV30; no firm D call. Sequencing was done on a sample of peripheral blood. This CDR3 reads CAWSSFSGNTIYF. Written as DNA, the CDR3 is TGTGCCTGGAGTAGCTTCTCAGGAAACACCATATATTTT.